The source of this TCR beta chain is a study of blood T cell repertoires in COVID-19. This CDR3 has 14 amino acids. Germline V lookup: CDR1 SGHDN, CDR2 FVKESK. Germline trimming cut 2 bases from V and 5 bases from J; bases unmatched to any gene: 5. The method was immunoSEQ multiplex PCR; TCRdb's version includes in-frame clones alone and lacks a portion of them. The data show 100,000 to 120,000 clones, 76% seen once. The clonotype comes from a woman older than 75 with acute or convalescent COVID-19. The gene calls are TRBV14 and TRBJ2-5; TRBD2 matches at 7 bases. Sequencing used peripheral blood. CDR3 in amino acids: CASSQLTSSETQYF. CDR3 coding DNA: TGTGCCAGCAGCCAACTGACTAGCAGTGAGACCCAGTACTTC.